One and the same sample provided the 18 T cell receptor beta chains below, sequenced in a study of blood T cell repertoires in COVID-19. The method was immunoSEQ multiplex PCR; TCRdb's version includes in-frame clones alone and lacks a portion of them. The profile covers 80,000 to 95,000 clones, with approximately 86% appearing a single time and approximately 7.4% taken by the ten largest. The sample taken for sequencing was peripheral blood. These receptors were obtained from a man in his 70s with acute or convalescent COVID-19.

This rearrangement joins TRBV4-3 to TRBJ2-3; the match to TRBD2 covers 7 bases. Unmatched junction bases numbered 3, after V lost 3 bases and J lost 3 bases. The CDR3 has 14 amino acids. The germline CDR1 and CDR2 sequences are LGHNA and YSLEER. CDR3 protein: CASSQDGGTDTQYF. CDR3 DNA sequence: TGCGCCAGCAGCCAGGACGGGGGGACAGATACGCAGTATTTT.

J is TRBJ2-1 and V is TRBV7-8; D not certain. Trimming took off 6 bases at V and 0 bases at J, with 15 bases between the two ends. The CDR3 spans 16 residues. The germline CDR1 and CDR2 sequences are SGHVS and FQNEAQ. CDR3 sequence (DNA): TGTGCCAGCAGGCTAAGAATATCGAGCTCCTACAATGAGCAGTTCTTC. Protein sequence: CASRLRISSSYNEQFF.

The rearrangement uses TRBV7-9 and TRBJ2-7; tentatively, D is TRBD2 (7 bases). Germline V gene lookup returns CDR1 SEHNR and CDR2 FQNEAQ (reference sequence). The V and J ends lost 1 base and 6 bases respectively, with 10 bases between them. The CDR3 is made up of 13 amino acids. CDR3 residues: CASSLDGGPEQYF. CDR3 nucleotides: TGTGCCAGCAGCTTAGACGGGGGGCCCGAGCAGTACTTC.

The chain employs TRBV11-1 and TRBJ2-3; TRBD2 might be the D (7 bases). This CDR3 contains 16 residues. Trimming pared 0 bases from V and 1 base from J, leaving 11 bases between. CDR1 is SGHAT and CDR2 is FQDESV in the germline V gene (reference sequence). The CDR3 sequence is CASSLAGGLGTDTQYF. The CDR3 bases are TGTGCCAGCAGCTTAGCGGGGGGGCTGGGCACAGATACGCAGTATTTT.

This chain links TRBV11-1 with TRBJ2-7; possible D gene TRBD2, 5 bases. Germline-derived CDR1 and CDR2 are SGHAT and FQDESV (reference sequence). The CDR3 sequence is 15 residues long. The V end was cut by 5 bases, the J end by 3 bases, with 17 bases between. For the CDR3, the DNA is TGTGCCAGCAGCAAACTAGGAGGTGGGAACTACGAGCAGTACTTC. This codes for CASSKLGGGNYEQYF.

CDR3 amino acids: CSVDSGTDGIQYF. The CDR3, as DNA: TGCAGCGTCGATAGCGGGACTGATGGCATTCAGTACTTC. V gene TRBV29-1 combines with J gene TRBJ2-4; 8 bases map to TRBD2. The CDR3 totals 13 residues. Germline trimming cut 6 bases from V and 9 bases from J; bases unmatched to any gene: 10. CDR1 and CDR2 (germline): SQVTM, ANQGSEA. The variable domain in full, with the rest retrieved from reference TRBV29-1 and TRBJ2-4, is SAVISQKPSRDICQRGTSLTIQCQVDSQVTMMFWYRQQPGQSLTLIATANQGSEATYESGFVIDKFPISRPNLTFSTLTVSNMSPEDSSIYLCSVDSGTDGIQYFGAGTRLSVL.

The CDR3: CASSLGLAGLYEQYF. Here the CDR3 DNA reads TGTGCCAGCAGCTTAGGACTAGCGGGGCTATACGAGCAGTACTTC. The V call is TRBV7-9, the J call TRBJ2-7, with 11 bases lining up with TRBD2. Trimming cost V 1 base and J 4 bases; bases outside gene matches: 3. The V gene's germline CDR1 is SEHNR and CDR2 FQNEAQ (reference sequence). This CDR3 has 15 amino acids.

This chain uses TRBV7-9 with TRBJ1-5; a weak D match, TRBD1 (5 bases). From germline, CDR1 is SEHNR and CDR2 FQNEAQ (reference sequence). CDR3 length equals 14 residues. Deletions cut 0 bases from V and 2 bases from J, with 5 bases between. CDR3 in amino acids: CASSLAGGNQPQHF. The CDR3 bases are TGTGCCAGCAGCTTAGCAGGGGGCAATCAGCCCCAGCATTTT.

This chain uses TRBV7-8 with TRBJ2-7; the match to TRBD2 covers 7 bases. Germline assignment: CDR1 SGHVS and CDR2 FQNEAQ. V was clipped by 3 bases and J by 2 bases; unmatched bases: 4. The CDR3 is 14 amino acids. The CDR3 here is CASSFTGGTYEQYF. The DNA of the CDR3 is TGTGCCAGCAGCTTCACCGGGGGGACCTACGAGCAGTACTTC.

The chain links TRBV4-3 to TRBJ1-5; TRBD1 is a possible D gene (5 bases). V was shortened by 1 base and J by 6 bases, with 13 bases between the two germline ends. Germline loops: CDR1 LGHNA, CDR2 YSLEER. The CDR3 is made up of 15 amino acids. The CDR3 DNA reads TGCGCCAGCAGCCAAGGGGGTAACGGGGGTCAGCCCCAGCATTTT. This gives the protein CASSQGGNGGQPQHF.

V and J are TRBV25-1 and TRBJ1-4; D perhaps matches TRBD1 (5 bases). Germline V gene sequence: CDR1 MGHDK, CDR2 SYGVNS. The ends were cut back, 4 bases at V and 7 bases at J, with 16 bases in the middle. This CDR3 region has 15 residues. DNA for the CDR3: TGTGCCAGCAGTGGAGGGTTGGGGAGGGGTGAAAAACTGTTTTTT. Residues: CASSGGLGRGEKLFF.

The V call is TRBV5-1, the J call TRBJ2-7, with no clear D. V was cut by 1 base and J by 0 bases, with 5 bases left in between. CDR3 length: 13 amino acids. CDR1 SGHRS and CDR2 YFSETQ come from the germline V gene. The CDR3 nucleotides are TGCGCCAGCAGCTTGTCCTCCTCCTACGAGCAGTACTTC. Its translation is CASSLSSSYEQYF.

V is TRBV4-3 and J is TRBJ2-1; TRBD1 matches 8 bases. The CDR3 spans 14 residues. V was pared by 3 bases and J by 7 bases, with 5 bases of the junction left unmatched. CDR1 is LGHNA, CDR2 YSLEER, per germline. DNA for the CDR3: TGCGCCAGCAGCCAGGGACAGGTAACAAATGAGCAGTTCTTC. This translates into CASSQGQVTNEQFF.

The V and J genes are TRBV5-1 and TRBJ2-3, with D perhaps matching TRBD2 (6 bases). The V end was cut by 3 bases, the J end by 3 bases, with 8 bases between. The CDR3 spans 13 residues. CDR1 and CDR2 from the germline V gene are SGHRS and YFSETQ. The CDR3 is CASSSGETDTQYF. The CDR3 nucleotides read TGCGCCAGCAGCTCGGGGGAAACAGATACGCAGTATTTT.

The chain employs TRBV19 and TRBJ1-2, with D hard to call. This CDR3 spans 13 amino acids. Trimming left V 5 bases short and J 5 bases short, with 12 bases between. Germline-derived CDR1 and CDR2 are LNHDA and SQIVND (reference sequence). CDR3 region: CASSPNTPYGYTF. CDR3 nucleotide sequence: TGTGCCAGTAGTCCGAACACACCGTATGGCTACACCTTC.

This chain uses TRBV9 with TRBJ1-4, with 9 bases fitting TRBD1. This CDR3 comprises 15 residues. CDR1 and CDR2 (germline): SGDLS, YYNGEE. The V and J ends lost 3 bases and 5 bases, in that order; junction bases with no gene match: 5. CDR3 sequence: CASSASGTGNEKLFF. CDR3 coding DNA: TGTGCCAGCAGCGCCTCCGGGACAGGGAATGAAAAACTGTTTTTT.

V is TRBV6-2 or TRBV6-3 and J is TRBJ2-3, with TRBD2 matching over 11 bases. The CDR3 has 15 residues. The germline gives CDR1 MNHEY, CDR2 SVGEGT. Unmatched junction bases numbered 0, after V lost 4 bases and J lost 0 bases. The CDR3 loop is CASSWTSGSTDTQYF. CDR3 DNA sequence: TGTGCCAGCAGTTGGACTAGCGGGAGCACAGATACGCAGTATTTT.

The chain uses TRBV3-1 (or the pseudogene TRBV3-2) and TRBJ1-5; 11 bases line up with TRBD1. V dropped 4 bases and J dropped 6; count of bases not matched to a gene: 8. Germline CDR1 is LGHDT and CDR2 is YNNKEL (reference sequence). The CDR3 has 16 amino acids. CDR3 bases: TGTGCCAGCAGCCTCGGGGGGACAGGGGGTTTTCAGCCCCAGCATTTT. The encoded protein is CASSLGGTGGFQPQHF.